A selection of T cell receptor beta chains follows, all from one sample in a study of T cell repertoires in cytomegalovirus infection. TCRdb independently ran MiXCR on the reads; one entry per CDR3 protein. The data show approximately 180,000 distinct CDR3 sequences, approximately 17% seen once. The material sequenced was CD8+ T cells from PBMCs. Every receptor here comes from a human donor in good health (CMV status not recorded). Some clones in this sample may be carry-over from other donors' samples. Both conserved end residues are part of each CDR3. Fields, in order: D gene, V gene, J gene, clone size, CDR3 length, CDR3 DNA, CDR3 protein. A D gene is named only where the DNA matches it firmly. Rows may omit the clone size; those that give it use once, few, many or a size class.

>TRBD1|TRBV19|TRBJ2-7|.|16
TGTGCCACTTTCACTCGGGGACAGTCTTCCCTATACGAGCAGTACTTC
CATFTRGQSSLYEQYF
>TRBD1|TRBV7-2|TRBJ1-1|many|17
TGTGCCAGCAGCACCGAGGACAGGGTGGGGTGGAGGACTGAAGCTTTCTTT
CASSTEDRVGWRTEAFF
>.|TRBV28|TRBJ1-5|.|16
TGTGCCAGCAGACTTGGCCAGATCTATAGCAATCAGCCCCAGCATTTT
CASRLGQIYSNQPQHF
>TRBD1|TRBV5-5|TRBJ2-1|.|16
TGTGCCAGCAGCCCCAAGAGGCAGGGGGCCTTCAATGAGCAGTTCTTC
CASSPKRQGAFNEQFF
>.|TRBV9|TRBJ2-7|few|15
TGTGCCAGCAGCCCCCCAAGGGCCAGCAGCGACGAGCAGTACTTC
CASSPPRASSDEQYF
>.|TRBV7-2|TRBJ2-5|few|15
TGTGCCAGCAGCCTCCGGGACGTGGCTTCTGAGACCCAGTACTTC
CASSLRDVASETQYF
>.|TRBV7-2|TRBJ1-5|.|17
TGTGCCAGCAGCTTAGTTCCCCCGGGGCTAGCGGGTCAGCCCCAGCATTTT
CASSLVPPGLAGQPQHF
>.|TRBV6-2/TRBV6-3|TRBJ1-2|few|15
TGTGCCAGCAGATCCGGGACGGGCCTTCTTTACGGCTACACCTTC
CASRSGTGLLYGYTF
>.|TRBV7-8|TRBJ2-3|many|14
TGTGTCATAAGCCTTGGGATAGTGCCAGATACGCAGTATTTT
CVISLGIVPDTQYF
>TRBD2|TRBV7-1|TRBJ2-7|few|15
TGTGCCAGCAGCTCCAGCGGGGGAGGAGGCTACGAGCAGTACTTC
CASSSSGGGGYEQYF
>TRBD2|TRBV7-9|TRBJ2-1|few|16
TGTGCCAGCAGCTTTAGCGGGGGGGCCACCTACAATGAGCAGTTCTTC
CASSFSGGATYNEQFF
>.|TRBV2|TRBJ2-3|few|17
TGTGCCAGCAGTGAACGTCTACGGGGCAGGGGCACAGATACGCAGTATTTT
CASSERLRGRGTDTQYF
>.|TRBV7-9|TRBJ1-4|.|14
TGTGCCAGCAGCTTAGGGGGGAATAATGAAAAACTGTTTTTT
CASSLGGNNEKLFF
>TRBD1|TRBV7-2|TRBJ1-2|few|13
TGTGCCAGCCGTATGACAGGGAACTATGGCTACACCTTC
CASRMTGNYGYTF
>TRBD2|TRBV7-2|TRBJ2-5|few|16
TGTGCCAGCAGACCCACTAGCGGGGGGCCCCAAGAGACCCAGTACTTC
CASRPTSGGPQETQYF
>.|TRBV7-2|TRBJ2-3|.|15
TGTGCCAGCAGCTTATTCGACAGTGACACAGATACACAGTATTTT
CASSLFDSDTDTQYF
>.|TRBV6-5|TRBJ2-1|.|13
TGTGCCAGCAGTTACTCGGAGGGAGATGAGCAGTTCTTC
CASSYSEGDEQFF
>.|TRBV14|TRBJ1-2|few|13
TGTGCCAGCACAGCCGGGGCGAACTATGGCTACACCTTC
CASTAGANYGYTF
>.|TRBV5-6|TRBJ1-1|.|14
TGTGCCAGCAGCCCTGCCACGTCCAGCACTGAAGCTTTCTTT
CASSPATSSTEAFF
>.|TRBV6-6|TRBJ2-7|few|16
TGTGCCAGCTTCTCCAGGTGGGACGGTCCTTGGGACGAGCAGTACTTC
CASFSRWDGPWDEQYF
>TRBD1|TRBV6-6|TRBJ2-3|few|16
TGTGCCAGCAGTTCCTGGACAGGGGGCAAAACAGATACGCAGTATTTT
CASSSWTGGKTDTQYF
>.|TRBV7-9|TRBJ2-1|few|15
TGTGCCAGCAGCCGAGGGGTGGGGGAGTTGAATGAGCAGTTCTTC
CASSRGVGELNEQFF
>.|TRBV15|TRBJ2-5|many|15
TGTGCCACCAGTGTCATTACAGGATCTCAAGAGACCCAGTACTTC
CATSVITGSQETQYF
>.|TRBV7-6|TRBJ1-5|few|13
TGTGCCAGCAGCTTAGCGGTTGCTCAGCCCCAGCATTTT
CASSLAVAQPQHF